Here is one T cell receptor (beta chain) with its context. Germline V gene data show CDR1 as MNHNY and CDR2 as SVGAGI (reference sequence). The CDR3 length is 13 residues. The junction had 7 bases not matched to a gene; V was cut back by 7 bases and J by 5 bases. The entry originates in a study of T cells after posttransplantation cyclophosphamide. Cyclophosphamide on days +3 and +4 followed busulfan-fludarabine conditioning and a marrow graft. Assay used: immunoSEQ multiplex PCR; TCRdb lists only in-frame clones, some missing. The data contain 35,000 to 45,000 clones, more than 70% of them singletons.

The sequence derives from a female patient aged 35 to 55 who received an allogeneic stem cell transplant from a related donor, was CMV-positive, and had no GVHD. The graft donor may have given rise to some T cells. Material: CD4+ T cells sorted from blood, obtained about 1,900 days after a stem cell transplant with posttransplant cyclophosphamide. V is TRBV6-6 and J is TRBJ2-5, with TRBD2 matching over 7 bases. The CDR3: CASNLWGGETQYF. The CDR3 nucleotides read TGTGCCAGCAACCTTTGGGGGGGTGAGACCCAGTACTTC.